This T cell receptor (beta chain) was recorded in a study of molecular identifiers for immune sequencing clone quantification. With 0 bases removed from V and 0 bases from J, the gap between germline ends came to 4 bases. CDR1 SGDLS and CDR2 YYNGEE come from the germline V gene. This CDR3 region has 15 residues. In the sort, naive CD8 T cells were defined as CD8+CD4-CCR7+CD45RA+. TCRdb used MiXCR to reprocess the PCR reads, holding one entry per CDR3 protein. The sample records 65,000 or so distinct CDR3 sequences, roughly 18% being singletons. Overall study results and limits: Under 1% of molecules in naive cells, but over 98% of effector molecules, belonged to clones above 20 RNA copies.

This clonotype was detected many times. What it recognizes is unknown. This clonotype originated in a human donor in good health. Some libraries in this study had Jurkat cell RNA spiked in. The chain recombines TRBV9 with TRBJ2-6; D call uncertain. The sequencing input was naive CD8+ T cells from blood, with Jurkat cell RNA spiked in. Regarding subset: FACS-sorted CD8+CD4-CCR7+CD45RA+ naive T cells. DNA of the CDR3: TGTGCCAGCAGCGTAGTGAGCTCTGGGGCCAACGTCCTGACTTTC. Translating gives CASSVVSSGANVLTF.